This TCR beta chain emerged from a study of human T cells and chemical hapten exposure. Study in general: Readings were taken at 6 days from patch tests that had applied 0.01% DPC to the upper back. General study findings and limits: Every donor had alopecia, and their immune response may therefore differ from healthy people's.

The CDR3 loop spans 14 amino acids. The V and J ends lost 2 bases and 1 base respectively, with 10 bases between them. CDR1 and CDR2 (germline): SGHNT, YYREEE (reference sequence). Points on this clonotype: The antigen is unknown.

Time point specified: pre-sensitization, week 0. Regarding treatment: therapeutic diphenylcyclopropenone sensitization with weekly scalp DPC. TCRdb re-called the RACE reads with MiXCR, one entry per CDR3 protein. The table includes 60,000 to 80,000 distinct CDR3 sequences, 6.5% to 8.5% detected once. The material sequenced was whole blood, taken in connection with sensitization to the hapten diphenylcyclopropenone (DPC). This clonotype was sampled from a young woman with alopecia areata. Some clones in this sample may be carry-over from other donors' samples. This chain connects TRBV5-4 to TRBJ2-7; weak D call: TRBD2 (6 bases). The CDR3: CASSLGGESYEQYF. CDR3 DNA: TGTGCCAGCAGCTTAGGAGGGGAGTCCTACGAGCAGTACTTC.